One and the same sample provided the 21 T cell receptor beta chains below, sequenced in a study of human T cells and chemical hapten exposure. The time point is: patch test 2, 6 weeks after DPC sensitization. Treatment noted: therapeutic diphenylcyclopropenone sensitization with weekly scalp DPC. TCRdb fed the RACE reads into MiXCR, producing one record per CDR3 protein. Of a few hundred thousand distinct CDR3 sequences listed, over 6% are singletons. The starting material was whole blood, obtained in connection with sensitization to the hapten diphenylcyclopropenone (DPC). The receptors originated from a woman aged 18-29 years with alopecia areata. Some clones in this sample may be carry-over from other donors' samples.

The V and J genes are TRBV4-2 and TRBJ2-3; 8 bases match TRBD1. Germline loops: CDR1 LGHNA, CDR2 YNFKEQ. This CDR3 contains 16 residues. V gave up 4 bases and J gave up 0 bases; unmatched junction bases: 6. CDR3 loop: CASSPRGQGSTDTQYF. In DNA, the CDR3 is TGTGCCAGCAGCCCCCGTGGACAGGGAAGCACAGATACGCAGTATTTT.

The chain links TRBV5-4 to TRBJ2-2, with D unclear. Germline CDR1 and CDR2: SGHNT and YYREEE (reference sequence). V was clipped by 3 bases and J by 5 bases, with 8 bases between them. CDR3 size: 13 residues. The CDR3 sequence: CASSSDRTGELFF. CDR3 nucleotide sequence: TGTGCCAGCAGCTCAGACCGAACCGGGGAGCTGTTTTTT.

The chain is built from TRBV10-3 and TRBJ2-6; 8 bases fit TRBD1. Germline CDR1 is ENHRY and CDR2 is SYGVKD. The CDR3 totals 15 residues. The V gene end was trimmed by 10 bases and the J gene end by 2 bases; junction bases not matched to a gene: 7. Here the CDR3 DNA reads TGTGCCACAGGGGGCGCGGGTACTGGGGCCAACGTCCTGACTTTC. This codes for CATGGAGTGANVLTF.

This clonotype was seen at least ten times. The V call is TRBV6-2 or TRBV6-3, the J call TRBJ1-2; D is undetermined. Trimming took off 2 bases at V and 8 bases at J, with 15 bases between the two ends. The CDR3 covers 14 residues. The germline CDR1 and CDR2 sequences are MNHEY and SVGEGT. The CDR3 here is CASSYRPDAGGYTF. Here the CDR3 DNA reads TGTGCCAGCAGTTACCGACCCGACGCGGGGGGCTACACCTTC.

In this sample, this clonotype turned up many times. This chain uses TRBV7-9 with TRBJ1-4; D is ambiguous. Trimming took off 0 bases at V and 2 bases at J, with 4 bases between the two ends. Germline loops: CDR1 SEHNR, CDR2 FQNEAQ (reference sequence). This CDR3 is built from 14 residues. In DNA, the CDR3 is TGTGCCAGCAGCTTAGCAGGGACTAATGAAAAACTGTTTTTT. Its translation: CASSLAGTNEKLFF. Filled out from reference TRBV7-9 and TRBJ1-4, the complete variable domain reads DTGVSQNPRHKITKRGQNVTFRCDPISEHNRLYWYRQTLGQGPEFLTYFQNEAQLEKSRLLSDRFSAERPKGSFSTLEIQRTEQGDSAMYLCASSLAGTNEKLFFGSGTQLSVL.

This chain joins TRBV12-3 or TRBV12-4 and TRBJ2-3; 7 nucleotides match TRBD1. Losses at the gene ends were 8 bases for V and 7 bases for J; bases not matched to a gene: 12. This CDR3 region has 14 residues. CDR3 in amino acids: CASVLGGDLNTQYF. CDR3 bases: TGTGCCAGCGTTTTAGGGGGCGATTTGAATACGCAGTATTTT.

This clonotype has only a few counts. This chain links TRBV20-1 with TRBJ2-2; D gene uncertain. Germline V CDR1 and CDR2: DFQATT, SNEGSKA (reference sequence). CDR3 length: 14 amino acids. V was pared by 6 bases and J by 0 bases, with 11 bases between. CDR3 coding DNA: TGCAGTGCCAGTCCTGTCGCGAACACCGGGGAGCTGTTTTTT. Protein product: CSASPVANTGELFF.

The table lists this clonotype with many counts. V usage is TRBV24-1 and J usage is TRBJ1-5; TRBD1 is a possible D gene (6 bases). V was trimmed by 4 bases and J by 2 bases, leaving 17 bases between them. The CDR3 contains 17 residues. Germline CDR1 and CDR2: KGHDR and SFDVKD. CDR3 region: CATSDLQGPHGNQPQHF. In DNA form, the CDR3 reads TGTGCCACCAGTGACTTACAGGGTCCCCATGGCAATCAGCCCCAGCATTTT.

The V and J genes are TRBV6-6 and TRBJ2-3; D is unresolved. The CDR3 runs 16 residues. Germline loops: CDR1 MNHNY, CDR2 SVGAGI (reference sequence). V was shortened by 0 bases and J by 4 bases, with 14 bases between the two germline ends. The CDR3 reads CASSYSQSTGPDTQYF. CDR3 DNA: TGTGCCAGCAGTTACTCGCAGTCTACGGGCCCAGATACGCAGTATTTT.

A few counts support this clonotype. This chain links TRBV27 with TRBJ2-7, with TRBD1 matching over 7 bases. The CDR3 has 15 residues. Germline V gene lookup returns CDR1 MNHEY and CDR2 SMNVEV (reference sequence). Unmatched junction bases numbered 6, after V lost 0 bases and J lost 4 bases. CDR3 loop: CASSLSTGAGYEQYF. The CDR3, as DNA: TGTGCCAGCAGTTTATCCACAGGGGCTGGTTACGAGCAGTACTTC.

The chain couples TRBV6-6 to TRBJ1-5; D possibly corresponds to TRBD1 (5 bases). The germline CDR1 and CDR2 sequences are MNHNY and SVGAGI (reference sequence). Trimming cost V 5 bases and J 3 bases, with 11 bases left between them. This CDR3 is built from 14 residues. The CDR3 reads CASSPRDPNQPQHF. The CDR3 nucleotides are TGTGCCAGCAGTCCACGGGACCCCAATCAGCCCCAGCATTTT.

The CDR3 coding sequence is TGCAGTGCTTCCCGCAGGGGTTCAGGAAACACCATATATTTT. Protein sequence: CSASRRGSGNTIYF. The chain uses TRBV20-1 and TRBJ1-3, with D perhaps TRBD1 (6 bases). Germline-derived CDR1 and CDR2 are DFQATT and SNEGSKA (reference sequence). V dropped 5 bases and J dropped 4 bases, with 15 bases sitting between them. The CDR3 runs to 14 residues.

The rearrangement uses TRBV20-1 and TRBJ2-3, with 7 bases identical to TRBD1. Germline V gene sequence: CDR1 DFQATT, CDR2 SNEGSKA (reference sequence). This CDR3 is 14 amino acids long. J gave up 3 bases and V 6 bases, and 9 bases lay outside the gene matches. Here the CDR3 reads CSAVDRAWTDTQYF. CDR3 nucleotides: TGCAGTGCCGTCGACAGGGCCTGGACAGATACGCAGTATTTT.

This clonotype came up many times. The gene calls are TRBV27 and TRBJ1-4; D is uncertain. Trimming pared 6 bases from V and 3 bases from J, leaving 5 bases between. Germline CDR1 is MNHEY and CDR2 is SMNVEV (reference sequence). This CDR3 comprises 12 residues. CDR3 DNA: TGTGCCAGCAGCCCACCTAATGAAAAACTGTTTTTT. Encoded protein: CASSPPNEKLFF.

V is TRBV3-1 and J is TRBJ1-5; the match to TRBD1 covers 7 bases. Per the germline V gene, CDR1 is LGHDT and CDR2 is YNNKEL (reference sequence). The CDR3 is 14 residues long. The V segment lost 3 bases and the J segment 7 bases; nucleotides outside the gene matches: 6. The CDR3 DNA sequence: TGTGCCAGCAGCCATTCTACAGGGGCCCAGCCCCAGCATTTT. It codes for CASSHSTGAQPQHF.

This clonotype showed up many times. The chain joins TRBV7-2 to TRBJ1-1; D gene uncertain. The CDR3 has 11 amino acids. CDR1 and CDR2 (germline): SGHTA, FQGNSA. Trimming shortened V by 2 bases and J by 7 bases, and 5 bases separated the two germline ends. CDR3 sequence (DNA): TGTGCCAGCAGCTTACATGGTGAAGCTTTCTTT. Its translation: CASSLHGEAFF. Together with reference TRBV7-2 and TRBJ1-1, the CDR3 gives the full variable domain: GAGVSQSPSNKVTEKGKDVELRCDPISGHTALYWYRQSLGQGLEFLIYFQGNSAPDKSGLPSDRFSAERTGGSVSTLTIQRTQQEDSAVYLCASSLHGEAFFGQGTRLTVV.

This clonotype showed up many times. V and J are TRBV29-1 and TRBJ2-1; weak D call: TRBD1 (5 bases). In germline, CDR1 is SQVTM, CDR2 ANQGSEA. The CDR3 contains 15 residues. V lost 0 bases and J lost 0, with 9 bases in between. The CDR3, as DNA: TGCAGCGTTGAAGACAACAGGAGCTCCTACAATGAGCAGTTCTTC. Amino acid sequence: CSVEDNRSSYNEQFF.

This clonotype occurred many times. At one boundary the junction diverges from the germline segment, which might be a read error. The chain uses TRBV6-1 and TRBJ1-1; possibly TRBD1 for D (5 bases). The length of the CDR3 is 13 residues. Per the germline V gene, CDR1 is MNHNS and CDR2 is SASEGT. CDR3 protein: CASSEQVNTEAFF. The CDR3, as DNA: TGCGCCAGCAGCGAACAGGTGAACACTGAAGCTTTCTTT.

V is TRBV28 and J is TRBJ2-5, with 11 bases fitting TRBD2. The CDR3 has 15 amino acids. From germline, CDR1 is MDHEN and CDR2 SYDVKM. Trimming cost V 5 bases and J 4 bases; bases outside gene matches: 6. CDR3 in amino acids: CASSLIAGGRETQYF. As DNA, the CDR3 is TGTGCCAGCAGTCTTATAGCGGGGGGGCGAGAGACCCAGTACTTC.

The rearrangement joins TRBV6-2 or TRBV6-3 to TRBJ2-1; TRBD2 matches 10 bases. This CDR3 region has 15 residues. Germline-derived CDR1 and CDR2 are MNHEY and SVGEGT. The V and J ends lost 6 bases and 7 bases, in that order; junction bases with no gene match: 9. CDR3 sequence reads: CASRHSGGAGNEQFF. The CDR3 nucleotides are TGTGCCAGCAGGCACAGCGGGGGGGCTGGGAATGAGCAGTTCTTC.

The sample holds a few counts of this clonotype. The chain employs TRBV5-1 and TRBJ2-3; 12 bases are shared with TRBD2. This CDR3 has 16 residues. With V trimmed by 4 bases and J by 3 bases, 6 bases remained unmatched. Germline V gene sequence: CDR1 SGHRS, CDR2 YFSETQ. The CDR3 sequence is CASSPRTSGMTDTQYF. CDR3 DNA: TGCGCCAGCAGCCCCCGGACTAGCGGGATGACAGATACGCAGTATTTT. Drawing the rest from reference TRBV5-1 and TRBJ2-3, the complete variable domain is KAGVTQTPRYLIKTRGQQVTLSCSPISGHRSVSWYQQTPGQGLQFLFEYFSETQRNKGNFPGRFSGRQFSNSRSEMNVSTLELGDSALYLCASSPRTSGMTDTQYFGPGTRLTVL.